This entry describes one T cell receptor (beta chain). An amount of RNA that ranged from about 0.45 to 1 ug was reverse transcribed with random hexamers. TCR beta CDR3 was amplified by immunoSEQ covering 54 Vbeta and 13 Jbeta. Each CDR3 protein is one row after TCRdb ran MiXCR on the immunoSEQ multiplex PCR reads. The sample lists 400,000 to 550,000 distinct CDR3 sequences; 75% to 90% were seen once. This specimen comes from a study of CD8 T cells in Susac syndrome. The germline V gene encodes CDR1 MGHRA and CDR2 YSYEKL. V shed 3 bases and J 0 bases; nucleotides not matched to a gene: 5. The CDR3 runs to 16 residues. Sequencing targeted TCR beta in T cells from blood (CD8+ and CD4+). The multiple sclerosis control group comprised treatment-naive patients with stable or active relapsing-remitting disease. TEMRA cells were FACS-enriched, unlike CD8+ and CD4+ T cells, which were negatively isolated.

V gene TRBV4-1 combines with J gene TRBJ1-5; 7 bases map to TRBD1. This TCR was recovered from a human donor with multiple sclerosis. The sequenced material came from CD8+ T cells from PBMCs. The chain's CDR3 is CASSQLRGNSNQPQHF. The CDR3 nucleotides read TGCGCCAGCAGCCAGCTCAGGGGGAATAGCAATCAGCCCCAGCATTTT.